These 25 T cell receptor beta chains share one sample of origin, sequenced in a study of T cell responses to AZD1222 COVID-19 vaccine. Assay: immunoSEQ multiplex PCR; the TCRdb copy retains only in-frame clones and omits some. The sample has 150,000 to 180,000 clones; about 90% are singletons. This specimen consisted of peripheral blood, obtained on day 0 of MenACWY control vaccination. The origin of the receptors is an adult in good health.

This clone was seen once. The gene calls are TRBV28 and TRBJ1-3, with a possible D match to TRBD1 (5 bases). There are 12 residues in the CDR3. In germline, CDR1 is MDHEN, CDR2 SYDVKM. The germline V and J ends were trimmed by 7 bases and 4 bases, with 8 bases remaining between them. The CDR3 region has the DNA TGTGCCAGCACCTGGGGCGGAAACACCATATATTTT. Its translation is CASTWGGNTIYF.

This chain uses TRBV7-2 with TRBJ1-5, with unresolved D. Germline V gene data show CDR1 as SGHTA and CDR2 as FQGNSA. V was cut by 0 bases and J by 2 bases, with 14 bases left in between. The CDR3 has 17 amino acids. CDR3 DNA sequence: TGTGCCAGCAGCTTAGCAACAACCCGTAGGGGCAATCAGCCCCAGCATTTT. It codes for CASSLATTRRGNQPQHF.

This rearrangement joins TRBV6-5 to TRBJ2-2, with D perhaps matching TRBD1 (7 bases). The V gene lost 0 bases and the J gene lost 6 bases, with 14 bases spanning the gap. In germline, CDR1 is MNHEY, CDR2 SVGAGI. The CDR3 runs to 16 residues. CDR3 region: CASSYSDGGGAGELFF. DNA for the CDR3: TGTGCCAGCAGTTACTCCGATGGAGGGGGCGCCGGGGAGCTGTTTTTT.

The gene calls are TRBV24-1 and TRBJ1-4; 7 nucleotides match TRBD1. Germline loops: CDR1 KGHDR, CDR2 SFDVKD. This CDR3 has 16 residues. V gave up 2 bases and J gave up 8 bases; unmatched junction bases: 10. This CDR3 is CATSDSADREGEKLFF. The CDR3 DNA sequence: TGTGCCACCAGTGATTCCGCCGACAGGGAAGGAGAAAAACTGTTTTTT.

The chain combines TRBV12-3 or TRBV12-4 with TRBJ1-1; unclear D gene. Trimming removed 6 bases at V and 8 bases at J, with 10 bases between. This CDR3 is 11 amino acids long. The CDR3 here is CASRSRTEAFF. As DNA, the CDR3 is TGTGCCAGCAGGTCGCGGACCGAAGCTTTCTTT.

The chain has TRBV7-9 and TRBJ1-1; no clear D gene. There are 14 residues in the CDR3. V shed 5 bases and J shed 4 bases, with 14 bases lying between them. Germline-derived CDR1 and CDR2 are SEHNR and FQNEAQ (reference sequence). CDR3 DNA sequence: TGTGCCAGCAGCCCTCAGAGTTTCGGCACTGAAGCTTTCTTT. It translates to CASSPQSFGTEAFF. The entire variable domain, with the rest obtained from reference TRBV7-9 and TRBJ1-1, is as follows: DTGVSQNPRHKITKRGQNVTFRCDPISEHNRLYWYRQTLGQGPEFLTYFQNEAQLEKSRLLSDRFSAERPKGSFSTLEIQRTEQGDSAMYLCASSPQSFGTEAFFGQGTRLTVV.

CDR3 residues: CASSLSRQGGYEQYV. DNA for the CDR3: TGCGCCAGCAGCTTGAGTCGCCAGGGTGGCTACGAGCAGTACGTC. The chain uses TRBV5-1 and TRBJ2-7; the D gene is possibly TRBD1 (5 bases). Germline CDR1 SGHRS, CDR2 YFSETQ. The CDR3 totals 15 residues. V was shortened by 1 base and J by 3 bases, with 14 bases between the two germline ends.

The sample holds one count of this clone. The chain uses TRBV6-1 and TRBJ2-1; TRBD2 aligns across 11 bases. The CDR3 totals 18 residues. Germline V lookup: CDR1 MNHNS, CDR2 SASEGT. V shed 1 base, J shed 2 bases, and the junction held 7 bases outside the gene matches. The CDR3 region has the DNA TGTGCCAGCAGTGAAGAACTAGCGGGGGTGATTCCCTACAATGAGCAGTTCTTC. The encoded protein is CASSEELAGVIPYNEQFF.

The chain uses TRBV28 and TRBJ1-6, with 8 bases that match TRBD1. The CDR3 loop spans 15 amino acids. V shed 4 bases and J 9 bases; nucleotides not matched to a gene: 8. Germline V lookup: CDR1 MDHEN, CDR2 SYDVKM. As DNA, the CDR3 is TGTGCCAGCAGTTCATGGACAGGGACTGTTTCACCCCTCCACTTT. Protein product: CASSSWTGTVSPLHF.

The rearrangement joins TRBV28 to TRBJ2-3; possibly TRBD1 for D (6 bases). CDR3 length: 15 residues. CDR1 is MDHEN, CDR2 SYDVKM, per germline. V lost 4 bases, J lost 0 bases, and 11 bases lay in between. CDR3 sequence reads: CASSWGTMSTDTQYF. The CDR3 nucleotides read TGTGCCAGCAGTTGGGGGACAATGAGCACAGATACGCAGTATTTT.

The chain carries TRBV2 and TRBJ2-7; 7 nucleotides align to TRBD1. This CDR3 spans 13 amino acids. The V gene's germline CDR1 is SNHLY and CDR2 FYNNEI. J was trimmed by 5 bases and V by 7 bases; bases with no gene match: 8. The CDR3 nucleotides read TGTGCCAGCATGCCGACAGGGTTCAACGAGCAGTACTTC. This sequence encodes CASMPTGFNEQYF.

J is TRBJ1-1 and V is TRBV5-1; D is unresolved. The germline CDR1 and CDR2 sequences are SGHRS and YFSETQ. CDR3 length equals 13 residues. V was trimmed by 3 bases and J by 3 bases, leaving 9 bases between them. DNA of the CDR3: TGCGCCAGCAGCTACAGCGGGGACACTGAAGCTTTCTTT. It specifies CASSYSGDTEAFF.

Notes on this clone: The germline gene is not matched at one end of the junction; a read error may be the cause. J is TRBJ1-2 and V is TRBV7-9; D is unclear. CDR1 is SEHNR, CDR2 FQNEAQ, per germline (reference sequence). CDR3 length: 15 residues. The CDR3 is CASSLGSAQSGGYTF. Here the CDR3 DNA reads TGTGCCAGCAGTTTAGGGTCAGCCCAATCAGGAGGCTACACCTTC.

This sequence joins TRBV7-6 and TRBJ2-7; 10 bases line up with TRBD2. Germline V gene sequence: CDR1 SGHVS, CDR2 FNYEAQ. After removal of 1 base from V and 5 bases from J, the junction contained 8 bases not matched to a gene. The CDR3 has 16 amino acids. CDR3 in DNA: TGTGCCAGCAGCTTAGGGGCTAGCGGGAGTTCCCACGAGCAGTACTTC. It specifies CASSLGASGSSHEQYF.

The CDR3 DNA reads TGTGCCAGCAGTTTAACGGGAGACTATGGCTACACCTTC. This translates into CASSLTGDYGYTF. The rearrangement joins TRBV28 to TRBJ1-2, with D unresolved. Trimming left V 2 bases short and J 3 bases short, with 7 bases between. In germline, CDR1 is MDHEN, CDR2 SYDVKM. The CDR3 runs to 13 residues.

The chain is built from TRBV6-5 and TRBJ2-1, with D unresolved. Germline loops: CDR1 MNHEY, CDR2 SVGAGI. CDR3 length: 14 residues. V lost 8 bases, J lost 0 bases, and 11 bases lay in between. DNA of the CDR3: TGTGCCAGCCCCCCCGCAGACTCCTACAATGAGCAGTTCTTC. Its translation is CASPPADSYNEQFF.

This clone has a handful of counts. The genes are TRBV7-8 and TRBJ1-2; possible D gene TRBD1, 5 bases. The ends were cut back, 2 bases at V and 0 bases at J, with 10 bases in the middle. Germline-derived CDR1 and CDR2 are SGHVS and FQNEAQ. The CDR3 has 15 amino acids. CDR3 DNA sequence: TGTGCCAGCAGCTTAACCCCGGGGGCTAACTATGGCTACACCTTC. Translating it yields CASSLTPGANYGYTF. Together with reference TRBV7-8 and TRBJ1-2, the CDR3 gives the full variable domain: GAGVSQSPRYKVAKRGQDVALRCDPISGHVSLFWYQQALGQGPEFLTYFQNEAQLDKSGLPSDRFFAERPEGSVSTLKIQRTQQEDSAVYLCASSLTPGANYGYTFGSGTRLTVV.

The V and J genes are TRBV5-1 and TRBJ1-6; D unclear. The germline CDR1 and CDR2 sequences are SGHRS and YFSETQ. The length of the CDR3 is 13 residues. Deletions cut 0 bases from V and 6 bases from J, with 4 bases between. DNA of the CDR3: TGCGCCAGCAGCTTGGCCGTTAATTCACCCCTCCACTTT. This encodes CASSLAVNSPLHF. Complete variable domain (other parts from reference TRBV5-1 and TRBJ1-6): KAGVTQTPRYLIKTRGQQVTLSCSPISGHRSVSWYQQTPGQGLQFLFEYFSETQRNKGNFPGRFSGRQFSNSRSEMNVSTLELGDSALYLCASSLAVNSPLHFGNGTRLTVT.

J is TRBJ1-1 and V is TRBV5-5; D possibly corresponds to TRBD1 (5 bases). The CDR3 sequence is 15 residues long. The V gene lost 2 bases and the J gene lost 3 bases, with 14 bases spanning the gap. Looked up from germline, CDR1 is SGHKS and CDR2 is YYEKEE (reference sequence). The CDR3 sequence: CASSFASGTHTEAFF. CDR3 DNA: TGTGCCAGCAGCTTCGCTTCGGGGACGCACACTGAAGCTTTCTTT.

The chain carries TRBV30 and TRBJ2-4, with a possible D match to TRBD2 (6 bases). The germline gives CDR1 GTSNPN, CDR2 SVGIG (reference sequence). The CDR3 has 12 residues. Trimming cost V 4 bases and J 6 bases, with 10 bases left between them. The CDR3 spells CAWKWRGNIQYF. The CDR3 DNA sequence: TGTGCCTGGAAATGGAGGGGAAACATTCAGTACTTC.

The gene calls are TRBV5-5 and TRBJ2-7, with D hard to call. Trimming left V 0 bases short and J 1 base short, with 5 bases between. Germline V lookup: CDR1 SGHKS, CDR2 YYEKEE (reference sequence). This CDR3 comprises 13 residues. The CDR3: CASSLEDSYEQYV. CDR3 sequence (DNA): TGTGCCAGCAGCTTGGAGGATTCCTACGAGCAGTACGTC.

This rearrangement joins TRBV2 to TRBJ1-6, with TRBD1 matching 9 bases. CDR1 SNHLY and CDR2 FYNNEI come from the germline V gene. The CDR3 length is 17 residues. Trimming removed 2 bases from V and 4 bases from J; junction bases left unmatched: 6. The CDR3 nucleotides are TGTGCCAGCAGTGAAATTGCCGGGACAGGGTATAATTCACCCCTCCACTTT. Protein sequence: CASSEIAGTGYNSPLHF.

This chain connects TRBV1 to TRBJ2-1; the table names TRBD2, a call not compared with the DNA. TRBV1 is annotated as a pseudogene. CDR3 length equals 14 residues. The CDR3 here is CTSSSLAGVVEQFF. In nucleotides, the CDR3 is TGCACCAGCAGCTCGCTAGCGGGAGTGGTTGAGCAGTTCTTC.

This clone has just a few counts. This sample also contains other DNA sequences that code for the same CDR3. The chain combines TRBV11-2 with TRBJ2-5; 8 bases are shared with TRBD2. Germline trimming cut 1 base from V and 2 bases from J; bases unmatched to any gene: 0. From germline, CDR1 is SGHAT and CDR2 FQNNGV. The CDR3 has 14 amino acids. CDR3 nucleotide sequence: TGTGCCAGCAGCTTAGCGGGAGGGCAAGAGACCCAGTACTTC. Translating it yields CASSLAGGQETQYF.

The V call is TRBV18, the J call TRBJ2-1, with D possibly TRBD2 on 6 matching bases. Per germline, CDR1 KGHSH and CDR2 LQKENI. Trimming pared 3 bases from V and 7 bases from J, leaving 16 bases between. The CDR3 contains 15 residues. The CDR3 DNA is TGTGCCAGCTCACCCCTCGGGTATGGGGGGAATGAGCAGTTCTTC. Translated: CASSPLGYGGNEQFF.